This TCR beta chain was observed in a study of cytomegalovirus exposure and HLA in healthy donors. Study in general: Both the approximately 130 validation repertoires and the 600 to 750 first-cohort repertoires used the same platform, as reported by a later analysis.

With respect to this clone: Its specificity is not known.

Germline V CDR1 and CDR2: SGHRS, YFSETQ. The CDR3 consists of 15 residues. V was pared by 0 bases and J by 2 bases, with 11 bases between. Findings and limits, study-wide: It was 150 to 200 TCR beta chains that were listed as cytomegalovirus-associated.

Only in-frame clones appear in the TCRdb table, and some are missing; sequencing was by immunoSEQ multiplex PCR. The sample records 250,000 to 400,000 clones, roughly 90% being singletons. This rearrangement joins TRBV5-1 to TRBJ1-1, with a tentative D call TRBD1 (6 bases). Sequencing used PBMCs. This clonotype originated in a young man in good health and CMV-seronegative. The CDR3 region has the DNA TGCGCCAGCAGCTTGGTACAGGGTAGCAACACTGAAGCTTTCTTT. This encodes CASSLVQGSNTEAFF.